Sequencing of this T cell receptor (beta chain) was carried out in a study of cytomegalovirus exposure and HLA in healthy donors. For the study at large: The approximately 100 million unique TCR beta sequences, from around 200 million T cells, were found by an earlier analysis.

J was trimmed by 3 bases and V by 0 bases; bases with no gene match: 2. The CDR3 extends over 15 amino acids. Germline CDR1 and CDR2: KGHSH and LQKENI. Comments on this clone: The antigen is undetermined.

In the PCR, 60 Vbeta and 13 Jbeta primers were used. Here immunoSEQ multiplex PCR was the method, and the copy in TCRdb shows in-frame clones only, minus some. The top ten clones hold 0.45% to 0.6% of a sample with 130,000 or so clones, over 75% of them seen once. Study outcomes and limitations: Most TCRs appeared rarely, but some public TCRs recurred in many donors. Later on, an analysis tied 15,000 to 20,000 TCR beta sequences to HLA alleles at 0.05 false discovery rate. A missense DCLRE1C variant was associated with V- and J-gene trimming of TCR beta chains in a later analysis, and an independent cohort replicated the association.

This sequence was found in a middle-aged woman in good health and CMV-seronegative. The chain uses TRBV18 and TRBJ2-1; 7 bases line up with TRBD2. What was sequenced was PBMCs. The CDR3 DNA is TGTGCCAGCTCACCACCCGGGACTAACTACAATGAGCAGTTCTTC. The encoded protein is CASSPPGTNYNEQFF.